Listed here are 6 T cell receptor beta chains from one sample, sequenced in a study of blood T cell repertoires in COVID-19. The protocol was immunoSEQ multiplex PCR, while the TCRdb copy is restricted to in-frame clones and leaves out a portion. The data contain fewer than 400,000 clones, 89% of them singletons. The sequenced sample consisted of PBMCs or T cells enriched from blood (not recorded which). The receptors shown here come from a woman in her twenties or thirties who had recovered from COVID-19.

The J gene is TRBJ2-2, the V gene TRBV30, with 8 bases lining up with TRBD1. The CDR3 has 13 amino acids. Trimming removed 8 bases from V and 6 bases from J; junction bases left unmatched: 8. In germline, CDR1 is GTSNPN, CDR2 SVGIG (reference sequence). The CDR3 DNA is TGTGCCACAACGGACAGGGCAGCCGGGGAGCTGTTTTTT. Residues: CATTDRAAGELFF. The whole variable domain, filled in from reference TRBV30 and TRBJ2-2, reads SQTIHQWPATLVQPVGSPLSLECTVEGTSNPNLYWYRQAAGRGLQLLFYSVGIGQISSEVPQNLSASRPQDRQFILSSKKLLLSDSGFYLCATTDRAAGELFFGEGSRLTVL.

The rearrangement links TRBV7-3 to TRBJ2-2; tentative D call: TRBD2 (5 bases). Per germline, CDR1 SGHTA and CDR2 FQGTGA. The V gene lost 2 bases and the J gene lost 4 bases, with 11 bases spanning the gap. This CDR3 spans 15 amino acids. The CDR3 DNA is TGTGCCAGCAGCTTATCCGGGGTGGGCACCGGGGAGCTGTTTTTT. Its translation is CASSLSGVGTGELFF. Complete variable domain (other parts from reference TRBV7-3 and TRBJ2-2): GAGVSQTPSNKVTEKGKYVELRCDPISGHTALYWYRQSLGQGPEFLIYFQGTGAADDSGLPNDRFFAVRPEGSVSTLKIQRTERGDSAVYLCASSLSGVGTGELFFGEGSRLTVL.

The chain couples TRBV5-6 to TRBJ1-5; D is unclear. Germline V gives CDR1 SGHDT, CDR2 YYEEEE. This CDR3 is built from 16 residues. V shed 0 bases and J shed 6 bases, with 16 bases lying between them. The CDR3 region is CASSLGWARGSQPQHF. The CDR3 nucleotides are TGTGCCAGCAGCTTGGGTTGGGCCCGCGGGAGTCAGCCCCAGCATTTT.

The rearrangement joins TRBV6-5 to TRBJ1-2, with D possibly TRBD1 on 6 matching bases. The ends were cut back, 0 bases at V and 2 bases at J, with 10 bases in the middle. CDR1 MNHEY and CDR2 SVGAGI come from the germline V gene. This CDR3 comprises 15 residues. CDR3 in DNA: TGTGCCAGCAGTTACTCCAGGGGTATCAACTATGGCTACACCTTC. It specifies CASSYSRGINYGYTF.

This clone was seen once. The chain links TRBV20-1 to TRBJ2-5, with 13 nucleotides matching TRBD2. Germline trimming cut 3 bases from V and 5 bases from J; bases unmatched to any gene: 9. This CDR3 comprises 16 residues. The germline CDR1 and CDR2 sequences are DFQATT and SNEGSKA (reference sequence). The CDR3 nucleotides read TGCAGTGCTAGTGACCGACTAGCGGGAGGCCTGGAGACCCAGTACTTC. This sequence encodes CSASDRLAGGLETQYF.

The chain links TRBV28 to TRBJ1-4; D is unresolved. CDR1 MDHEN and CDR2 SYDVKM come from the germline V gene. The CDR3 consists of 15 residues. The ends were cut back, 5 bases at V and 8 bases at J, with 18 bases in the middle. For the CDR3, the DNA is TGTGCCAGCAGTAATGTGAGGGAGATGAACGAAAAACTGTTTTTT. It is translated as CASSNVREMNEKLFF.